Each of the 26 T cell receptor beta chains below was sequenced from the same sample in a study of control samples from healthy donors and cancer patients (dated by TCRdb to 2018 to 2021). To prepare the library, the immunoSEQ multiplex PCR assay was applied. TCRdb limited this immuneACCESS table to in-frame rearrangements with V and J called. A share of clones is missing; checked studies link under half to unresolved V genes, and the rest is unexplained. Present in this sample are about 160,000 clones, approximately 94% of which were seen just once. 14% of the sample belongs to the ten largest clones. Specimen: PBMCs. Source of these receptors: a man between 60 and 70 years old with colorectal cancer.

The chain couples TRBV6-5 to TRBJ2-2; D may be TRBD1 or TRBD2 (6 bases each). This CDR3 comprises 14 residues. Trimming stripped 10 bases from V and 4 bases from J, with 16 bases between. Per the germline V gene, CDR1 is MNHEY and CDR2 is SVGAGI. CDR3 sequence (DNA): TGTGCCACACTACTAGGGGGGCCCACCGGGGAGCTGTTTTTT. It codes for CATLLGGPTGELFF.

The chain is built from TRBV19 and TRBJ2-7; 9 bases are shared with TRBD1. Germline loops: CDR1 LNHDA, CDR2 SQIVND (reference sequence). The V gene end was trimmed by 6 bases and the J gene end by 4 bases; junction bases not matched to a gene: 1. The CDR3 runs 12 residues. The CDR3 sequence: CASRGQGYEQYF. CDR3 nucleotide sequence: TGTGCCAGTAGAGGACAGGGGTACGAGCAGTACTTC.

This clone was seen just once. This sequence joins TRBV6-1 and TRBJ1-5; D gene unclear. The CDR3 is 15 amino acids. CDR1 MNHNS and CDR2 SASEGT come from the germline V gene. V was shortened by 10 bases and J by 0 bases, with 16 bases between the two germline ends. The CDR3 DNA reads TGTGCCACCTCGACGACGGGATATAGCAATCAGCCCCAGCATTTT. As protein: CATSTTGYSNQPQHF.

V usage is TRBV30 and J usage is TRBJ2-7, with D uncertain. CDR3 length equals 12 residues. The V and J ends lost 1 base and 10 bases respectively, with 14 bases between them. Germline V CDR1 and CDR2: GTSNPN, SVGIG (reference sequence). CDR3 in amino acids: CAWSGSVSVQYF. In DNA form, the CDR3 reads TGTGCCTGGAGTGGGAGCGTTTCCGTACAGTACTTC.

The chain couples TRBV3-1 (or the pseudogene TRBV3-2) to TRBJ2-7; 9 bases match TRBD1. The germline CDR1 and CDR2 sequences are LGHDT and YNNKEL (reference sequence). CDR3 length: 13 residues. V lost 6 bases to trimming and J lost 10 bases; unmatched junction nucleotides: 10. CDR3: CASSQGTGPIQYF. The CDR3 DNA follows: TGTGCCAGCAGTCAGGGGACAGGGCCCATACAGTACTTC.

The chain has TRBV3-1 (or the pseudogene TRBV3-2) and TRBJ1-2; no clear D. V was clipped by 5 bases and J by 4 bases, with 17 bases between them. The CDR3 is made up of 15 amino acids. CDR1 and CDR2 (germline): LGHDT, YNNKEL (reference sequence). This chain's CDR3 is CASSLKISEFYGYTF. DNA for the CDR3: TGTGCCAGCAGCTTAAAGATCTCAGAATTCTATGGCTACACCTTC.

This chain joins TRBV5-1 and TRBJ2-3; 10 positions agree with TRBD2. The germline CDR1 and CDR2 sequences are SGHRS and YFSETQ. Losses at the gene ends were 2 bases for V and 0 bases for J; bases not matched to a gene: 6. The length of the CDR3 is 17 residues. The CDR3 DNA reads as TGCGCCAGCAGCTTAGGGCTAGCGGGGGCCAGCACAGATACGCAGTATTTT. Protein product: CASSLGLAGASTDTQYF.

This rearrangement joins TRBV5-1 to TRBJ1-5; no reliable D call. The CDR3 consists of 15 residues. V gave up 0 bases and J gave up 0 bases, with 7 bases separating them. CDR1 is SGHRS and CDR2 is YFSETQ in the germline V gene. The CDR3 DNA is TGCGCCAGCAGCTTGGAACCCCTTAGCAATCAGCCCCAGCATTTT. This gives the protein CASSLEPLSNQPQHF.

The chain combines TRBV9 with TRBJ2-3, with 13 bases identical to TRBD2. The germline V gene has CDR1 SGDLS and CDR2 YYNGEE. J gave up 6 bases and V 4 bases, and 8 bases lay outside the gene matches. This CDR3 has 16 amino acids. The chain's CDR3 is CASSPTGTSGADTQYF. The CDR3 coding sequence is TGTGCCAGCAGCCCAACCGGGACTAGCGGGGCGGATACGCAGTATTTT.

The chain is built from TRBV28 and TRBJ2-1, with a possible D match to TRBD2 (6 bases). The CDR3 covers 14 residues. CDR1 MDHEN and CDR2 SYDVKM come from the germline V gene. V was pared by 6 bases and J by 7 bases, with 16 bases between. The CDR3 loop is CASSPPGRENEQFF. The CDR3 nucleotides read TGTGCCAGCAGCCCCCCTGGCCGGGAGAATGAGCAGTTCTTC.

The V gene is TRBV18, the J gene TRBJ1-5; a weak D match, TRBD1 (5 bases). The CDR3 is made up of 16 amino acids. Germline-derived CDR1 and CDR2 are KGHSH and LQKENI. Trimming cost V 3 bases and J 2 bases, with 14 bases left between them. The CDR3: CASSPTVDRRNQPQHF. The CDR3 coding sequence is TGTGCCAGCTCACCTACTGTCGACAGACGCAATCAGCCCCAGCATTTT.

The chain recombines TRBV7-2 with TRBJ2-7, with D perhaps TRBD1 (6 bases). This CDR3 comprises 15 residues. Trimming stripped 5 bases from V and 4 bases from J, with 18 bases between. Germline values: CDR1 SGHTA, CDR2 FQGNSA. DNA for the CDR3: TGTGCCAGCAGCCCATCGGGACAAGTGTTATACGAGCAGTACTTC. It is translated as CASSPSGQVLYEQYF.

J is TRBJ2-2 and V is TRBV19; D is unresolved. The CDR3 length is 15 residues. CDR1 is LNHDA and CDR2 is SQIVND in the germline V gene (reference sequence). Between the trimmed V and J ends, which lost 1 base and 0 bases, there was a span of 6 bases. The CDR3, as DNA: TGTGCCAGTAGTATAGGGGTCGCGAACACCGGGGAGCTGTTTTTT. This gives the protein CASSIGVANTGELFF.

The chain couples TRBV6-2 or TRBV6-3 to TRBJ1-1; no reliable D call. The germline V gene has CDR1 MNHEY and CDR2 SVGEGT. With 2 bases removed from V and 1 base from J, the gap between germline ends came to 11 bases. The CDR3 consists of 15 residues. As DNA, the CDR3 is TGTGCCAGCAGTTACGGATGGGAAGCGAACACTGAAGCTTTCTTT. It yields the protein CASSYGWEANTEAFF.

This clone was found once. Other DNA sequences from this sample encode an identical CDR3 as well. As DNA, the CDR3 is TGTGCCAGCAGTCTCGGGACAGCCAATGAAAAACTGTTTTTT. Its translation is CASSLGTANEKLFF. This sequence joins TRBV3-1 (or the pseudogene TRBV3-2) and TRBJ1-4; 7 positions agree with TRBD1. The length of the CDR3 is 14 residues. V gave up 6 bases and J gave up 5 bases; unmatched junction bases: 6. Looked up from germline, CDR1 is LGHDT and CDR2 is YNNKEL (reference sequence).

The gene calls are TRBV3-1 (or the pseudogene TRBV3-2) and TRBJ1-3; D not resolved. The CDR3 runs to 12 residues. The germline V gene has CDR1 LGHDT and CDR2 YNNKEL (reference sequence). V lost 0 bases and J lost 3, with 0 bases in between. This CDR3 reads CASSQDGNTIYF. CDR3 bases: TGTGCCAGCAGCCAAGATGGAAACACCATATATTTT.

This chain joins TRBV2 and TRBJ2-5, with a possible D match to TRBD2 (6 bases). The CDR3 sequence is 15 residues long. From germline, CDR1 is SNHLY and CDR2 FYNNEI. V lost 6 bases and J lost 1, with 15 bases in between. This chain's CDR3 is CASRNWGVPQETQYF. The CDR3 bases are TGTGCCAGCAGGAATTGGGGGGTCCCCCAAGAGACCCAGTACTTC.

This chain joins TRBV21-1 and TRBJ1-5. TRBV21-1 is noted as a pseudogene. CDR3 length: 14 residues. This chain's CDR3 is CASSKEDGNQPQHF. CDR3 nucleotide sequence: TGTGCCAGCAGCAAAGAGGACGGGAATCAGCCCCAGCATTTT.

This clone was recorded only once. The rearrangement joins TRBV6-5 to TRBJ2-6; D is uncertain. Germline CDR1 reads MNHEY; CDR2 reads SVGAGI. The CDR3 loop spans 15 amino acids. Trimming cost V 0 bases and J 2 bases, with 5 bases left between them. The CDR3 is CASSYSEPGANVLTF. The CDR3 DNA reads TGTGCCAGCAGTTACTCCGAACCTGGGGCCAACGTCCTGACTTTC.

The chain couples TRBV5-1 to TRBJ1-6, with 7 bases matching TRBD1. The J segment lost 9 bases and the V segment lost 3 bases, leaving 6 bases of the junction unmatched. The CDR3 runs to 14 residues. The germline V gene encodes CDR1 SGHRS and CDR2 YFSETQ. CDR3 DNA sequence: TGCGCCAGCAGCTCAGAGGGGGCAAGTTCACCCCTCCACTTT. Residues: CASSSEGASSPLHF.

The chain carries TRBV6-5 and TRBJ1-1; unclear D gene. The CDR3 is made up of 11 amino acids. Germline lookup yields CDR1 MNHEY and CDR2 SVGAGI. Between the trimmed V and J ends, which lost 4 bases and 5 bases, there was a span of 5 bases. CDR3 in DNA: TGTGCCAGCAGTTCCCGTACTGAAGCTTTCTTT. This codes for CASSSRTEAFF.

CDR3 bases: TGTGCCAGCAGCGCCCCGGGGAAGGCCTACGAGCAGTACTTC. Translating it yields CASSAPGKAYEQYF. The chain joins TRBV9 to TRBJ2-7; the D gene is possibly TRBD2 (5 bases). The germline V gene encodes CDR1 SGDLS and CDR2 YYNGEE. V dropped 3 bases and J dropped 2 bases, with 12 bases sitting between them. CDR3 length equals 14 residues. Complete variable domain (other parts from reference TRBV9 and TRBJ2-7): DSGVTQTPKHLITATGQRVTLRCSPRSGDLSVYWYQQSLDQGLQFLIQYYNGEERAKGNILERFSAQQFPDLHSELNLSSLELGDSALYFCASSAPGKAYEQYFGPGTRLTVT.

CDR3 nucleotide sequence: TGTGCCAGCAGCTTGGCAGGGATGATGGCTGAAGCTTTCTTT. As protein: CASSLAGMMAEAFF. J is TRBJ1-1 and V is TRBV5-4; a possible D gene is TRBD1 (5 bases). CDR1 SGHNT and CDR2 YYREEE come from the germline V gene (reference sequence). The ends were cut back, 0 bases at V and 6 bases at J, with 12 bases in the middle. The CDR3 consists of 14 residues.

The chain joins TRBV18 to TRBJ2-7; D is unclear. The CDR3 has 13 residues. Per the germline V gene, CDR1 is KGHSH and CDR2 is LQKENI. V lost 3 bases and J lost 3, with 9 bases in between. In nucleotides, the CDR3 is TGTGCCAGCTCACCGATCCCCGACTACGAGCAGTACTTC. Amino acid sequence: CASSPIPDYEQYF.

This chain's CDR3 is CASSLVSTSGGAGEQYF. The CDR3 DNA is TGTGCCAGCAGCTTAGTATCCACTAGCGGGGGGGCCGGAGAGCAGTACTTC. V and J are TRBV7-9 and TRBJ2-7, with TRBD2 matching over 13 bases. The CDR3 has 17 residues. The ends lost 1 base at V and 7 bases at J; junction bases unmatched: 10. Germline CDR1 reads SEHNR; CDR2 reads FQNEAQ (reference sequence).

This clone was seen a single time. The CDR3, as DNA: TGTGCCAGTAGCCAGGGGGGGGTTACTAACACTGAAGCTTTCTTT. It yields the protein CASSQGGVTNTEAFF. This chain connects TRBV19 to TRBJ1-1; 7 positions agree with TRBD1. Germline CDR1 reads LNHDA; CDR2 reads SQIVND (reference sequence). The CDR3 spans 15 residues. Trimming at V came to 6 bases and at J to 2 bases, leaving 9 bases not matched to a gene.